The 24 T cell receptor beta chains given below trace back to one sample, sequenced in a study of CD8 T cells in Susac syndrome. With random hexamers, about 0.45 to 1 ug RNA was reverse transcribed. TCRdb independently ran MiXCR on the immunoSEQ multiplex PCR reads; one entry per CDR3 protein. This table holds about 200,000 distinct CDR3 sequences, around 93% found once. The specimen sequenced was CD4+ T cells from PBMCs. The receptors come from a human donor with multiple sclerosis.

This clonotype appeared once. V is TRBV20-1 and J is TRBJ1-4, with D possibly matching TRBD1 (5 bases). This CDR3 has 14 amino acids. Trimming left V 4 bases short and J 7 bases short, with 16 bases between. Germline CDR1 DFQATT, CDR2 SNEGSKA (reference sequence). The CDR3 DNA reads TGCAGTGCTACAGGGAGCGGGGCGGGTGAAAAACTGTTTTTT. This gives the protein CSATGSGAGEKLFF.

The V gene is TRBV20-1, the J gene TRBJ2-5, with D possibly matching TRBD2 (5 bases). Per germline, CDR1 DFQATT and CDR2 SNEGSKA (reference sequence). V was clipped by 6 bases and J by 0 bases, with 14 bases between them. The CDR3 is 14 amino acids. The CDR3: CSATGSLDQETQYF. CDR3 DNA: TGCAGTGCCACGGGGAGTCTTGACCAAGAGACCCAGTACTTC.

V is TRBV28 and J is TRBJ1-2; the D gene is possibly TRBD1 (5 bases). The CDR3 runs to 14 residues. The germline V and J ends were trimmed by 6 bases and 2 bases, with 13 bases remaining between them. CDR1 is MDHEN, CDR2 SYDVKM, per germline. The CDR3 here is CASRSSGINYGYTF. In DNA form, the CDR3 reads TGTGCCAGCAGGTCCTCAGGGATAAACTATGGCTACACCTTC.

J is TRBJ2-3 and V is TRBV25-1, with D possibly TRBD2 on 5 matching bases. This CDR3 comprises 11 residues. CDR1 and CDR2 (germline): MGHDK, SYGVNS. Trimming stripped 7 bases from V and 4 bases from J, with 6 bases between. CDR3 protein: CASIGADTQYF. DNA of the CDR3: TGTGCCAGCATCGGGGCAGATACGCAGTATTTT.

The chain couples TRBV9 to TRBJ2-2, with D tentatively TRBD1 or TRBD2 (6 bases each). The CDR3 extends over 16 amino acids. Germline CDR1 SGDLS, CDR2 YYNGEE. The V gene lost 4 bases and the J gene lost 1 base, with 14 bases spanning the gap. This CDR3 is CASSPGVGGNTGELFF. In DNA, the CDR3 is TGTGCCAGCAGCCCAGGGGTCGGGGGGAACACCGGGGAGCTGTTTTTT.

In this sample, this clonotype turned up once. The rearrangement joins TRBV3-1 to TRBJ2-1; 7 bases fit TRBD1. CDR3 length: 15 residues. Trimming cost V 5 bases and J 0 bases; bases outside gene matches: 4. Germline loops: CDR1 LGHDT, CDR2 YNNKEL (reference sequence). CDR3 coding DNA: TGTGCCAGCAGCTCTTGGACAGGCTCCTACAATGAGCAGTTCTTC. This codes for CASSSWTGSYNEQFF.

The rearrangement links TRBV6-5 to TRBJ2-7, with a tentative D call TRBD1 (7 bases). Deletions cut 6 bases from V and 3 bases from J, with 18 bases between. The CDR3 has 15 amino acids. Germline lookup yields CDR1 MNHEY and CDR2 SVGAGI. The chain's CDR3 is CASRGGTATDYEQYV. In DNA form, the CDR3 reads TGTGCCAGCAGAGGGGGGACAGCCACTGACTACGAGCAGTACGTC.

V and J are TRBV7-8 and TRBJ1-1, with TRBD1 matching 7 bases. In germline, CDR1 is SGHVS, CDR2 FQNEAQ. CDR3 length equals 11 residues. Trimming at V came to 6 bases and at J to 10 bases, leaving 5 bases not matched to a gene. The CDR3 region is CASRNWTGAFF. CDR3 nucleotides: TGTGCCAGCAGGAATTGGACAGGAGCTTTCTTT.

J is TRBJ1-1 and V is TRBV29-1, with D tentatively TRBD1 (5 bases). The germline V gene encodes CDR1 SQVTM and CDR2 ANQGSEA. The CDR3 consists of 13 residues. V was pared by 6 bases and J by 0 bases, with 11 bases between. CDR3 loop: CSVAAGMNTEAFF. The CDR3 DNA reads TGCAGCGTCGCCGCAGGGATGAACACTGAAGCTTTCTTT.

This clonotype was recorded once. The chain combines TRBV12-5 with TRBJ2-7; the match to TRBD1 covers 7 bases. This CDR3 comprises 15 residues. V trimming: 3 bases; J trimming: 2 bases; junction bases outside the gene matches: 7. Germline V gene lookup returns CDR1 LGHNT and CDR2 FRNRAP. CDR3 nucleotide sequence: TGTGCTAGTGGTTTTCACGACAGGGCACCCTACGAGCAGTACTTC. Its translation: CASGFHDRAPYEQYF.

V and J are TRBV29-1 and TRBJ2-5; no clear D. V was trimmed by 4 bases and J by 1 base, leaving 7 bases between them. The germline V gene has CDR1 SQVTM and CDR2 ANQGSEA. The CDR3 length is 12 residues. The CDR3 region has the DNA TGCAGCGTTGGACGGATCCAAGAGACCCAGTACTTC. This gives the protein CSVGRIQETQYF.

Of note for this clonotype: Relative to the germline gene, one junction end is altered; a read error may explain this. The chain couples TRBV6-4 to TRBJ2-1; D is undetermined. CDR3 length: 11 amino acids. Germline-derived CDR1 and CDR2 are MRHNA and SNTAGT. The CDR3 DNA follows: TGTGCCAGCAGAACCTACGATGAGCAGTTCTTC. The encoded protein is CASRTYDEQFF.

The chain uses TRBV3-1 and TRBJ1-4; D gene unclear. The CDR3 consists of 12 residues. Trimming removed 2 bases at V and 13 bases at J, with 11 bases between. CDR1 is LGHDT, CDR2 YNNKEL, per germline (reference sequence). CDR3 amino acids: CASSQSLGRLFF. The CDR3 DNA is TGTGCCAGCAGCCAAAGTCTTGGGAGACTGTTTTTT.

The V and J genes are TRBV29-1 and TRBJ2-3, with TRBD1 matching 10 bases. Germline values: CDR1 SQVTM, CDR2 ANQGSEA. The CDR3 extends over 15 amino acids. V lost 3 bases, J lost 6 bases, and 9 bases stayed unmatched. Here the CDR3 DNA reads TGCAGCGTTGAGAGACAGGGGGCGCTTTATGATACGCAGTATTTT. This sequence encodes CSVERQGALYDTQYF.

The V and J genes are TRBV20-1 and TRBJ2-7; 11 nucleotides line up with TRBD2. Germline-derived CDR1 and CDR2 are DFQATT and SNEGSKA (reference sequence). With V trimmed by 7 bases and J by 3 bases, 5 bases remained unmatched. CDR3 length equals 13 residues. The CDR3 protein is CSVGTSGYYEQYF. For the CDR3, the DNA is TGCAGTGTTGGGACTAGCGGTTACTACGAGCAGTACTTC.

The chain combines TRBV3-1 with TRBJ2-7, with 7 bases aligning to TRBD1. The CDR3 has 14 residues. Germline values: CDR1 LGHDT, CDR2 YNNKEL (reference sequence). V shed 4 bases, J shed 3 bases, and the junction held 6 bases outside the gene matches. This CDR3 is CASSRRDRLYEQYF. For the CDR3, the DNA is TGTGCCAGCAGCCGCCGGGACAGACTCTACGAGCAGTACTTC.

This rearrangement joins TRBV30 to TRBJ1-5, with 7 positions matching TRBD1. Germline-derived CDR1 and CDR2 are GTSNPN and SVGIG (reference sequence). The CDR3 length is 13 residues. V shed 3 bases and J 1 base; nucleotides not matched to a gene: 0. CDR3: CAWRDRSNQPQHF. CDR3 sequence (DNA): TGTGCCTGGAGGGACAGGAGCAATCAGCCCCAGCATTTT. Full variable domain (outside the CDR3, taken from reference TRBV30 and TRBJ1-5): SQTIHQWPATLVQPVGSPLSLECTVEGTSNPNLYWYRQAAGRGLQLLFYSVGIGQISSEVPQNLSASRPQDRQFILSSKKLLLSDSGFYLCAWRDRSNQPQHFGDGTRLSIL.

The chain employs TRBV20-1 and TRBJ2-3, with 9 bases identical to TRBD2. CDR3 length: 16 amino acids. The germline V gene encodes CDR1 DFQATT and CDR2 SNEGSKA (reference sequence). The trim removed 6 bases at V and 1 base at J, leaving 11 bases unmatched. This chain's CDR3 is CSARGVAGARTDTQYF. The CDR3 nucleotides read TGCAGTGCCCGAGGGGTAGCGGGGGCGCGCACAGATACGCAGTATTTT.

The V gene is TRBV2, the J gene TRBJ2-1; D gene uncertain. This CDR3 region has 11 residues. Germline V lookup: CDR1 SNHLY, CDR2 FYNNEI. V lost 4 bases to trimming and J lost 8 bases, with 6 bases between them. The CDR3 sequence is CASSVRDEQFF. CDR3 nucleotides: TGTGCCAGCAGTGTTCGCGATGAGCAGTTCTTC. Full variable domain (remainder filled in from reference TRBV2 and TRBJ2-1): EPEVTQTPSHQVTQMGQEVILRCVPISNHLYFYWYRQILGQKVEFLVSFYNNEISEKSEIFDDQFSVERPDGSNFTLKIRSTKLEDSAMYFCASSVRDEQFFGPGTRLTVL.

The genes are TRBV2 and TRBJ1-2, with D unresolved. Looked up from germline, CDR1 is SNHLY and CDR2 is FYNNEI. There are 13 residues in the CDR3. Trimming left V 8 bases short and J 4 bases short, with 14 bases between. The CDR3 here is CASPQVGIYGYTF. The CDR3 nucleotides read TGTGCCAGCCCCCAAGTGGGGATCTATGGCTACACCTTC.

V is TRBV29-1 and J is TRBJ2-1; 11 positions agree with TRBD1. V was clipped by 7 bases and J by 3 bases; unmatched bases: 2. Germline V CDR1 and CDR2: SQVTM, ANQGSEA. This CDR3 region has 13 residues. Written as DNA, the CDR3 is TGCAGCGCTGGGACAGGGGGCTACAATGAGCAGTTCTTC. Amino acids: CSAGTGGYNEQFF.

The rearrangement links TRBV29-1 to TRBJ1-4; D gene unclear. The CDR3 is 10 amino acids. Germline CDR1 SQVTM, CDR2 ANQGSEA. V lost 7 bases, J lost 8 bases, and 8 bases lay in between. CDR3 nucleotides: TGCAGCGCCTTTGAGGAAAAACTGTTTTTT. It yields the protein CSAFEEKLFF.

The rearrangement uses TRBV4-1 and TRBJ2-1; 8 bases agree with TRBD2. This CDR3 has 16 residues. With V trimmed by 4 bases and J by 2 bases, 7 bases remained unmatched. The germline CDR1 and CDR2 sequences are MGHRA and YSYEKL. CDR3 loop: CASSPERGTTYNEQFF. The CDR3 nucleotides read TGCGCCAGCAGCCCAGAGCGGGGGACCACCTACAATGAGCAGTTCTTC.

The gene calls are TRBV2 and TRBJ1-4; D call uncertain. Between the trimmed V and J ends, which lost 6 bases and 7 bases, there was a span of 3 bases. The germline CDR1 and CDR2 sequences are SNHLY and FYNNEI. The CDR3 has 10 amino acids. The CDR3 sequence is CASRSEKLFF. CDR3 DNA sequence: TGTGCCAGCAGGAGTGAAAAACTGTTTTTT.